This TCR beta chain came from a study of T cells in Graves' hyperthyroidism and ophthalmopathy. The TCR beta CDR3 regions underwent amplification using RNA transcripts as the source. TCR CDR3 underwent first-round RT-PCR with the HTBI primer set. TCRdb used MiXCR to reprocess the multiplex PCR reads, holding one entry per CDR3 protein. Altogether some 800,000 distinct CDR3 sequences are present, over 35% being singletons, with the ten largest covering about 8.9%. About this clonotype itself: The junction shows a germline mismatch at one end, possibly a read error.

Germline CDR1 reads SGHAT; CDR2 reads FQNNGV. The length of the CDR3 is 15 residues. The chain is built from TRBV11-2 and TRBJ1-1, with D possibly being TRBD1 (5 bases). The receptor's source is a man between 18 and 35 years old with Graves' hyperthyroidism. The specimen sequenced was blood. The CDR3, as DNA: TGTGCCAGCTGCTTAGGGGAAACAATGAACACTGAAGCTTTCTTT. This codes for CASCLGETMNTEAFF.